The rows below give T cell receptor beta chains drawn from one sample of a study of long-term antiretroviral therapy in people with HIV. The repertoire was sequenced with immunoSEQ multiplex PCR; TCRdb's copy has only in-frame clones and lacks some. Here the sample spans about 24,000 clones, 81% being singletons. The input for sequencing was unsorted PBMCs, taken at the start of antiretroviral therapy, before treatment. The receptor source for this set is a woman aged 18-29 years with HIV. CDR3s include the opening cysteine and the closing phenylalanine or tryptophan. D genes are given only for firm matches. Some rows have no size entry. The others give once, few or many, or a class for an expanded clone.

V gene: TRBV28
D gene: -
J gene: TRBJ1-5
clone size: -
CDR3 DNA: TGTGCCAGCAGCCGCCTGGTCATCCAGCCCCAGCATTTT
CDR3 protein: CASSRLVIQPQHF

V gene: TRBV11-2
D gene: -
J gene: TRBJ1-2
clone size: -
CDR3 DNA: TGTGCCAGCAGCCAAGACACTTATGGCTACACCTTC
CDR3 protein: CASSQDTYGYTF

V gene: TRBV20-1
D gene: -
J gene: TRBJ2-1
clone size: -
CDR3 DNA: TGCAGTGCTTGGGACGGGAGTGAGCAGTTCTTC
CDR3 protein: CSAWDGSEQFF

V gene: TRBV6-5
D gene: -
J gene: TRBJ1-3
clone size: -
CDR3 DNA: TGTGCCAGCAGGAGGTCTGGAAACACCATATATTTT
CDR3 protein: CASRRSGNTIYF

V gene: TRBV19
D gene: -
J gene: TRBJ2-7
clone size: -
CDR3 DNA: TGTGCCAGTAGCAGGCTTCCCCACGAGCAGTACTTC
CDR3 protein: CASSRLPHEQYF

V gene: TRBV5-1
D gene: TRBD1
J gene: TRBJ2-3
clone size: -
CDR3 DNA: TGCGCCAGTGCGCAGGGGGCTAATGCGATTAGCACAGATACGCAGTATTTT
CDR3 protein: CASAQGANAISTDTQYF

V gene: TRBV5-4
D gene: TRBD1
J gene: TRBJ2-7
clone size: medium-sized
CDR3 DNA: TGTGCCAGCAGCTCCCGTGGACAGGGGAAGTACGAGCAGTACTTC
CDR3 protein: CASSSRGQGKYEQYF

V gene: TRBV19
D gene: TRBD2
J gene: TRBJ2-7
clone size: -
CDR3 DNA: TGTGCCAGTAGTGCACCGGGACTAGGGTCCTACGAGCAGTACTTC
CDR3 protein: CASSAPGLGSYEQYF

V gene: TRBV4-2
D gene: -
J gene: TRBJ1-6
clone size: few
CDR3 DNA: TGTGCCAGCACCCCTCGCCTCGGGGGTGCTAATTCACCCCTCCACTTT
CDR3 protein: CASTPRLGGANSPLHF

V gene: TRBV9
D gene: -
J gene: TRBJ1-1
clone size: few
CDR3 DNA: TGTGCCAGCAGCCCTGGGGATCCTGAAGCTTTCTTT
CDR3 protein: CASSPGDPEAFF

V gene: TRBV6-5
D gene: -
J gene: TRBJ1-1
clone size: -
CDR3 DNA: TGTGCCAGCCACACCTCTGGGGCCATGAACACTGAAGCTTTCTTT
CDR3 protein: CASHTSGAMNTEAFF

V gene: TRBV28
D gene: -
J gene: TRBJ1-5
clone size: -
CDR3 DNA: TGTGCCGGCGATCCGGGGTTGGGTCAGCCCCAGCATTTT
CDR3 protein: CAGDPGLGQPQHF

V gene: TRBV28
D gene: -
J gene: TRBJ1-1
clone size: -
CDR3 DNA: TGTGCCAGCAGTTTAGGGATTTGGCGCGGGACGTCCTTTTATAGCACTGAAGCTTTCTTT
CDR3 protein: CASSLGIWRGTSFYSTEAFF

V gene: TRBV4-3
D gene: -
J gene: TRBJ2-7
clone size: -
CDR3 DNA: TGCGCCAGCAGCCCGGGACATCCTCCGAACGAGCAGTACTTC
CDR3 protein: CASSPGHPPNEQYF

V gene: TRBV18
D gene: TRBD2
J gene: TRBJ2-7
clone size: -
CDR3 DNA: TGTGCCAGCTCACCCTCGCCGGGAGGCTACGAGCAGTACTTC
CDR3 protein: CASSPSPGGYEQYF

V gene: TRBV7-8
D gene: -
J gene: TRBJ2-3
clone size: -
CDR3 DNA: TGTGCCAGCAACCGGGGGAGCACAGATACGCAGTATTTT
CDR3 protein: CASNRGSTDTQYF

V gene: TRBV7-2
D gene: TRBD1
J gene: TRBJ1-5
clone size: -
CDR3 DNA: TGTGCCAGCAGCTTACGGACAGGGGGCAGACAGCCCCAGCATTTT
CDR3 protein: CASSLRTGGRQPQHF

V gene: TRBV27
D gene: TRBD1
J gene: TRBJ2-7
clone size: -
CDR3 DNA: TGTGCCAGCAGACGAGGGACAGGGGCCTACGAGCAGTACTTC
CDR3 protein: CASRRGTGAYEQYF

V gene: TRBV4-2
D gene: TRBD2
J gene: TRBJ2-3
clone size: -
CDR3 DNA: TGTGCCAGCAGCCTAAGACTAGCGGGGGACGAGGGTACGCAGTATTTT
CDR3 protein: CASSLRLAGDEGTQYF

V gene: TRBV28
D gene: TRBD1
J gene: TRBJ1-1
clone size: medium-sized
CDR3 DNA: TGTGCCAGCAGTTTAAGGGGGCTGAGGACTGAAGCTTTCTTT
CDR3 protein: CASSLRGLRTEAFF

V gene: TRBV28
D gene: -
J gene: TRBJ2-7
clone size: -
CDR3 DNA: TGTGCCAGCAGACTCCTGGCGAAATCGACCTACGAGCAGTACTTC
CDR3 protein: CASRLLAKSTYEQYF

V gene: TRBV10-2
D gene: TRBD2
J gene: TRBJ2-3
clone size: -
CDR3 DNA: TGCGCCAGCAGTGAATGGGTTAGGACTAGCGGAAGCACAGATACGCAGTATTTT
CDR3 protein: CASSEWVRTSGSTDTQYF

V gene: TRBV7-9
D gene: -
J gene: TRBJ1-1
clone size: -
CDR3 DNA: TGTGCCAGCAGCCCACCGAACCTTAACACTGAAGCTTTCTTT
CDR3 protein: CASSPPNLNTEAFF

V gene: TRBV9
D gene: TRBD2
J gene: TRBJ2-7
clone size: once
CDR3 DNA: TGTGCCAGCAGCGACGACCCGGGACTAGCGGGCCCCTACGAGCAGTACTTC
CDR3 protein: CASSDDPGLAGPYEQYF

V gene: TRBV6-5
D gene: TRBD1
J gene: TRBJ1-3
clone size: few
CDR3 DNA: TGTGCCAGCAGTACGACAGGGCGCTCTGGAAACACCATATATTTT
CDR3 protein: CASSTTGRSGNTIYF